One and the same sample provided the 11 T cell receptor beta chains below, sequenced in a study of blood T cells in healthy people across ages. Using a J-beta primer mix together with a sample-barcoded 5' primer, a second PCR was run for roughly 7 to 12 cycles. TCRdb re-called the 5' RACE reads with MiXCR, one entry per CDR3 protein. This sample has some 920,000 distinct CDR3 sequences, with roughly 47% found just once. Source material: blood. All receptors derive from a woman aged 60-75 years in good health.

The chain is built from TRBV7-8 and TRBJ2-1; D assignment may be TRBD1 or TRBD2 (7 bases each). Trimming pared 7 bases from V and 4 bases from J, leaving 20 bases between. The germline CDR1 and CDR2 sequences are SGHVS and FQNEAQ. This CDR3 is 16 amino acids long. Here the CDR3 DNA reads TGTGCCAGCATGATAGGAAACAGGGGACTATACAATGAGCAGTTCTTC. Protein sequence: CASMIGNRGLYNEQFF.

The sample holds a few counts of this clonotype. This chain uses TRBV5-1 with TRBJ2-1; 12 nucleotides match TRBD2. The CDR3 covers 19 residues. J lost 8 bases, V lost 4 bases, and 19 bases had no gene match. CDR1 and CDR2 from the germline V gene are SGHRS and YFSETQ. The CDR3 DNA sequence: TGCGCCAGCAGCGTGGAGGGGACGACCGGGACTAGCGGGTTCGATGAGCAGTTCTTC. It codes for CASSVEGTTGTSGFDEQFF.

On this clonotype itself: The junction differs from germline at one of its ends, possibly a read error. V usage is TRBV7-2 and J usage is TRBJ2-1; D remains unclear. This CDR3 spans 14 amino acids. The germline CDR1 and CDR2 sequences are SGHTA and FQGNSA. The CDR3 here is CASSLGNSHNEQFF. CDR3 nucleotide sequence: TGTGCCAGCAGCTTGGGGAACTCCCACAATGAGCAGTTCTTC.

The chain links TRBV20-1 to TRBJ2-1; unclear D gene. The CDR3 has 11 residues. Trimming cost V 7 bases and J 2 bases, with 6 bases left between them. Germline CDR1 and CDR2: DFQATT and SNEGSKA (reference sequence). CDR3 nucleotide sequence: TGCAGTGTGTGGGCCTACAATGAGCAGTTCTTC. Translating it yields CSVWAYNEQFF.

The chain couples TRBV10-3 to TRBJ2-1; no clear D gene. The CDR3 contains 13 residues. The ends were cut back, 0 bases at V and 5 bases at J, with 5 bases in the middle. Germline CDR1 reads ENHRY; CDR2 reads SYGVKD. The CDR3 nucleotides read TGTGCCATCAGTGAGTCGTTTAACAATGAGCAGTTCTTC. It is translated as CAISESFNNEQFF.

The V gene is TRBV20-1, the J gene TRBJ1-1, with 8 bases that match TRBD1. Germline lookup yields CDR1 DFQATT and CDR2 SNEGSKA (reference sequence). V trimming: 5 bases; J trimming: 3 bases; junction bases outside the gene matches: 8. CDR3 length: 14 amino acids. The CDR3 loop reads CSAPGQGWDTEAFF. CDR3 coding DNA: TGCAGTGCTCCAGGACAGGGATGGGACACTGAAGCTTTCTTT.

V gene TRBV2 combines with J gene TRBJ2-1, with D unresolved. V lost 5 bases and J lost 7, with 9 bases in between. CDR1 is SNHLY, CDR2 FYNNEI, per germline. The CDR3 has 12 amino acids. CDR3 residues: CASSYTANEQFF. The CDR3, as DNA: TGTGCCAGCAGTTACACGGCAAATGAGCAGTTCTTC.

This clonotype has only one observation. A read error is possible here, since a much larger clone lies one base away. V gene TRBV6-5 combines with J gene TRBJ2-3, with no clear D. The CDR3 runs 12 residues. Germline lookup yields CDR1 MNHEY and CDR2 SVGAGI. Trimming removed 7 bases at V and 0 bases at J, with 5 bases between. This CDR3 is CASMTSTDTQYF. The CDR3 DNA reads as TGTGCCAGCATGACTAGCACAGATACGCAGTATTTT.

This clonotype was seen ten or more times. J is TRBJ2-7 and V is TRBV6-2 or TRBV6-3; maybe TRBD2 (5 bases). Germline V gives CDR1 MNHEY, CDR2 SVGEGT. V was cut by 0 bases and J by 3 bases, with 15 bases left in between. CDR3 length: 16 amino acids. This CDR3 reads CASSYSRAVLNYEQYF. Written as DNA, the CDR3 is TGTGCCAGCAGTTACTCGAGGGCGGTTTTGAACTACGAGCAGTACTTC.

The rearrangement joins TRBV13 to TRBJ2-4, with D perhaps matching TRBD1 or TRBD2 (6 bases each). The CDR3 has 17 residues. Germline CDR1 reads PRHDT; CDR2 reads FYEKMQ (reference sequence). The V and J ends lost 5 bases and 4 bases respectively, with 21 bases between them. The CDR3: CASSLLGGGVGKNIQYF. Here the CDR3 DNA reads TGTGCCAGCAGCCTTTTAGGAGGGGGAGTGGGGAAAAACATTCAGTACTTC. Combining the CDR3 with reference TRBV13 and TRBJ2-4 gives the whole variable domain AAGVIQSPRHLIKEKRETATLKCYPIPRHDTVYWYQQGPGQDPQFLISFYEKMQSDKGSIPDRFSAQQFSDYHSELNMSSLELGDSALYFCASSLLGGGVGKNIQYFGAGTRLSVL.

The chain joins TRBV20-1 to TRBJ2-1; D is possibly TRBD2 (6 bases). Per the germline V gene, CDR1 is DFQATT and CDR2 is SNEGSKA (reference sequence). The CDR3 loop spans 14 amino acids. Trimming took 5 bases from V and 4 from J, leaving 15 bases between them. CDR3 nucleotide sequence: TGCAGTGCTGGCGGGGCCGGGTCTTACAATGAGCAGTTCTTC. It specifies CSAGGAGSYNEQFF.